The clone carrying this T cell receptor (beta chain) showed up just a few times. Its antigen remains unidentified. The data belong to a study of CD8 T cells in ankylosing spondylitis. Study-wide findings and caveats: Researchers report that disease-linked clones proved CD8+ and relatively rare in peripheral blood. Disease-linked clones reportedly showed significant enrichment in matched ankylosing spondylitis synovial fluid.

The CDR3 extends over 14 amino acids. The V end was cut by 4 bases, the J end by 2 bases, with 9 bases between. Germline V gives CDR1 SGHTA, CDR2 FQGNSA. TCRdb redid the calling of the 5' RACE reads with MiXCR, one entry per CDR3 protein. The sample includes fewer than 250,000 distinct CDR3 sequences, 8% to 11% of them seen just once. The clonotype was recovered from a male donor with ankylosing spondylitis or in good health (not recorded which). Source material: blood, either unsorted or a sorted T cell fraction (not recorded which). The rearrangement uses TRBV7-2 and TRBJ1-3, with a possible D match to TRBD1 (5 bases). CDR3 loop: CASSSGGAGNTIYF. The CDR3, as DNA: TGTGCCAGCAGCTCCGGGGGGGCTGGAAACACCATATATTTT.